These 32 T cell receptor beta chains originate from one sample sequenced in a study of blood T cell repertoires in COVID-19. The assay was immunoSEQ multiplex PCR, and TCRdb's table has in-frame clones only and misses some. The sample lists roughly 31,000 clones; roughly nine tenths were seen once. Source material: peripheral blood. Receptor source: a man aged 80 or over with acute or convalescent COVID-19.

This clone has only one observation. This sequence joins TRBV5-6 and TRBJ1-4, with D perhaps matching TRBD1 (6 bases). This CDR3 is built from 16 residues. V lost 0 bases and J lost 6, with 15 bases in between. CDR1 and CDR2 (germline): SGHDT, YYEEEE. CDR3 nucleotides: TGTGCCAGCAGCTTGGCGGGGCAGGGGCGGGATGAAAAACTGTTTTTT. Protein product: CASSLAGQGRDEKLFF.

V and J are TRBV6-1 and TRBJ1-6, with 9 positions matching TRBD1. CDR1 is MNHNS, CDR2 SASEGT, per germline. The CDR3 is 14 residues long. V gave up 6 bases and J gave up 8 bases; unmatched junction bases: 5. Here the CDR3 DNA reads TGTGCCAGCAGCCAAGGGACAGGGTATTCACCCCTCCACTTT. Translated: CASSQGTGYSPLHF.

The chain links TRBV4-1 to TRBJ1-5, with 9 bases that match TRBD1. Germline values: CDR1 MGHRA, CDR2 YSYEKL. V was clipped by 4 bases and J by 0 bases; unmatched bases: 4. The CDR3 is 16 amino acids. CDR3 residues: CASSPRTGDSNQPQHF. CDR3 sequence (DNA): TGCGCCAGCAGCCCTAGGACAGGGGATAGCAATCAGCCCCAGCATTTT.

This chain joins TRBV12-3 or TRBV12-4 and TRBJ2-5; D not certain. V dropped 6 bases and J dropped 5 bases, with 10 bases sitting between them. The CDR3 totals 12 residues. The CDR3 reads CASSPWQETQYF. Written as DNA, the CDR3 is TGTGCCAGCAGCCCTTGGCAGGAGACCCAGTACTTC.

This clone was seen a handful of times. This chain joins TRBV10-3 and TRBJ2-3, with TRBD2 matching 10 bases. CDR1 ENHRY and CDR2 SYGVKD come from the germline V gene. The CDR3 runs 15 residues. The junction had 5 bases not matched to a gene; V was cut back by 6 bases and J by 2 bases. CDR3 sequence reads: CAIRLAGGTTDTQYF. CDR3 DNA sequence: TGTGCCATCAGATTAGCGGGGGGTACCACAGATACGCAGTATTTT.

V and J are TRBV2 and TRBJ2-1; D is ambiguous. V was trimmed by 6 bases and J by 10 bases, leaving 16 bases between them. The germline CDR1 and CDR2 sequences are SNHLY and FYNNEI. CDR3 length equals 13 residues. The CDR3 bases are TGTGCCAGCAGCGTCCTGACTGGCCAAGAGCAGTTCTTC. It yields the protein CASSVLTGQEQFF.

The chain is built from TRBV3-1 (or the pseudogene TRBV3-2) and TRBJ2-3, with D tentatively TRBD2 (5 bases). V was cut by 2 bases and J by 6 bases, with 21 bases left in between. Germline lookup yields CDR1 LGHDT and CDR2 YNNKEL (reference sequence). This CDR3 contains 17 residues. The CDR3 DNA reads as TGTGCCAGCAGCCAAAAAGGACGGGGTGGAGTAAAGGATACGCAGTATTTT. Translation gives CASSQKGRGGVKDTQYF.

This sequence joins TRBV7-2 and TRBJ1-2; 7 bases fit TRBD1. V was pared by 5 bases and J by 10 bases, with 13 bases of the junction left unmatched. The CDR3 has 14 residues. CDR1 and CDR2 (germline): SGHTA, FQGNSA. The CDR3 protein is CASSLDRATMLYTF. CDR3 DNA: TGTGCCAGCAGCCTTGACAGGGCTACTATGCTCTACACCTTC.

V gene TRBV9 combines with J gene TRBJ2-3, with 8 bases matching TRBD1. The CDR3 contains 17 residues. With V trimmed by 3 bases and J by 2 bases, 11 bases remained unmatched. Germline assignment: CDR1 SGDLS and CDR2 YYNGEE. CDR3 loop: CASSGSRGLYSTDTQYF. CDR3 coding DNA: TGTGCCAGCAGCGGGTCCAGGGGGCTTTATTCCACAGATACGCAGTATTTT.

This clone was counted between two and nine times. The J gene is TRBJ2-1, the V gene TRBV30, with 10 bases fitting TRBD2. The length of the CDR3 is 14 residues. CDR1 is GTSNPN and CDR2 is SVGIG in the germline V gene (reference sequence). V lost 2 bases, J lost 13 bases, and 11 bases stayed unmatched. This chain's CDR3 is CAWSNQKSGGAQFF. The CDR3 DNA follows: TGTGCCTGGAGTAACCAAAAGAGCGGGGGGGCCCAGTTCTTC.

CDR3: CASSVDQGGEKLFF. The CDR3 DNA is TGTGCCAGCAGCGTAGACCAGGGAGGAGAAAAACTGTTTTTT. The rearrangement joins TRBV9 to TRBJ1-4, with D possibly matching TRBD1 (5 bases). The CDR3 is 14 residues long. The germline V gene has CDR1 SGDLS and CDR2 YYNGEE. V was cut by 0 bases and J by 8 bases, with 11 bases left in between.

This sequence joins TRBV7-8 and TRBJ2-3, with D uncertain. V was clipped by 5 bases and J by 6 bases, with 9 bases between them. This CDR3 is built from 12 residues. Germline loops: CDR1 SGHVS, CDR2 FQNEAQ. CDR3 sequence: CASSPPRDTQYF. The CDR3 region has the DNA TGTGCCAGCAGCCCTCCCCGGGATACGCAGTATTTT.

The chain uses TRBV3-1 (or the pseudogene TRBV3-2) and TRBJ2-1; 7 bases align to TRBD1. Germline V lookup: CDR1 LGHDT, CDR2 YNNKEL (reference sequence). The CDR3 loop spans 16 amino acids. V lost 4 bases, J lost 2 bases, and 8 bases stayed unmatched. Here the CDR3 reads CASSRRDRPPYNEQFF. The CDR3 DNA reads TGTGCCAGCAGCCGAAGGGACAGACCACCCTACAATGAGCAGTTCTTC.

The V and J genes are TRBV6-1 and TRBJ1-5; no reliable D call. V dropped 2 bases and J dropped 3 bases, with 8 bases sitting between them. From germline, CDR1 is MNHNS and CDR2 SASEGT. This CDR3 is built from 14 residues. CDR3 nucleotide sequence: TGTGCCAGCAGTGAAATCAGGCTCAATCAGCCCCAGCATTTT. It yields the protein CASSEIRLNQPQHF.

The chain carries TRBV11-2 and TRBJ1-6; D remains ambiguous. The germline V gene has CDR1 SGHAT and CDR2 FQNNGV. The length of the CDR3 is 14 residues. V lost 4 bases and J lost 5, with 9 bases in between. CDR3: CASSSNTNNSPLHF. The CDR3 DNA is TGTGCCAGCAGCTCCAACACCAATAATTCACCCCTCCACTTT.

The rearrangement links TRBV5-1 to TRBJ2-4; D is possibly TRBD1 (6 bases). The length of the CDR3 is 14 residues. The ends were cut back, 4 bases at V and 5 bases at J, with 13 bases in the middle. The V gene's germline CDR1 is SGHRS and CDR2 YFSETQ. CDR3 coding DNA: TGCGCCAGCAGCGACTTAGAGGGGGAAAACATTCAGTACTTC. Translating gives CASSDLEGENIQYF.

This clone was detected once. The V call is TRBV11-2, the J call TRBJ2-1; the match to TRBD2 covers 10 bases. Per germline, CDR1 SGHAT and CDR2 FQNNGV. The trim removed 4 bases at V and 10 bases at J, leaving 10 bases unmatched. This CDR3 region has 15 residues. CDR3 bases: TGTGCCAGCAGCTATAGCGGGGGGCTGGGCACGGAGCAGTTCTTC. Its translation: CASSYSGGLGTEQFF.

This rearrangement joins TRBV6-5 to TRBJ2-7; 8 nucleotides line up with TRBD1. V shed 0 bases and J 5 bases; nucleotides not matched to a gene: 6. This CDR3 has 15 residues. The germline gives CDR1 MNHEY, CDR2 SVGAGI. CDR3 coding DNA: TGTGCCAGCAGTTACTCCGGGGACAGGTTTCACGAGCAGTACTTC. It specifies CASSYSGDRFHEQYF.

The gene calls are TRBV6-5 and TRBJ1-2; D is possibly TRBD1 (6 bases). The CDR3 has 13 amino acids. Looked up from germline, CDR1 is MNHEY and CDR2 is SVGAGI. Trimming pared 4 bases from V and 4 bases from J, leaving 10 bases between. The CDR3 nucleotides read TGTGCCAGCAGTTTGACAGGCCTCTATGGCTACACCTTC. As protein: CASSLTGLYGYTF.

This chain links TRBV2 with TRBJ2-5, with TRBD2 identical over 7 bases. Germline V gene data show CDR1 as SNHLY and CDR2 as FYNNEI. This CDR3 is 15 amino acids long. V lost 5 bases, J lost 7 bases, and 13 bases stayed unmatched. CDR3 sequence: CASSSLYAGVGTQYF. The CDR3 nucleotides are TGTGCCAGCAGTTCCCTTTATGCGGGGGTGGGGACCCAGTACTTC.

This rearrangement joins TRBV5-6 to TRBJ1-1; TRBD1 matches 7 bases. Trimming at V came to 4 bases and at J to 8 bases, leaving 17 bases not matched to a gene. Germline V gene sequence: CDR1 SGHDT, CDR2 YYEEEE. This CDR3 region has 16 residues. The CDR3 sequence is CASSRRTGPARVEAFF. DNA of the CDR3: TGTGCCAGCAGCCGAAGGACAGGCCCCGCCCGCGTGGAAGCTTTCTTT.

For the CDR3, the DNA is TGTGCCAGCAGCCAACAGACAGGGTACAATCAGCCCCAGCATTTT. It encodes CASSQQTGYNQPQHF. The chain links TRBV7-6 to TRBJ1-5; TRBD1 aligns across 7 bases. The CDR3 runs 15 residues. CDR1 and CDR2 (germline): SGHVS, FNYEAQ. V gave up 5 bases and J gave up 3 bases; unmatched junction bases: 7.

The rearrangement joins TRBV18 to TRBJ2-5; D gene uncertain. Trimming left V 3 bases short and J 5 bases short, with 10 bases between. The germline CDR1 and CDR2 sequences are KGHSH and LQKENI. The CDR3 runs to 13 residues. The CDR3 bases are TGTGCCAGCTCACCCAGACTCGGGGAGACCCAGTACTTC. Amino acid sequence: CASSPRLGETQYF.

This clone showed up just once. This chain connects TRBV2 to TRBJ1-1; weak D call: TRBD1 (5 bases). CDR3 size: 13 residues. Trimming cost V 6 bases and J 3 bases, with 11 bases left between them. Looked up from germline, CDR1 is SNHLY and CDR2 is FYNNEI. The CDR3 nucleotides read TGTGCCAGCAGGGTAGGGGCTCACACTGAAGCTTTCTTT. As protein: CASRVGAHTEAFF.

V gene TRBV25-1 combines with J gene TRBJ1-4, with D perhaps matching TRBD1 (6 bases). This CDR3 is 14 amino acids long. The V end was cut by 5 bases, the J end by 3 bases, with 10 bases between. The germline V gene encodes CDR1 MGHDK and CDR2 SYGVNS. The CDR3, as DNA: TGTGCCAGCAGTAAAGGGACACCTAATGAAAAACTGTTTTTT. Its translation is CASSKGTPNEKLFF.

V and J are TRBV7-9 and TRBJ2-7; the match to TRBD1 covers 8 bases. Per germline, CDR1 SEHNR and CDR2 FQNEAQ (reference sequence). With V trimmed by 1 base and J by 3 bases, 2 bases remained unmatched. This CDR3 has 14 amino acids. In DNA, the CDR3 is TGTGCCAGCAGCTTAGTTGACAGGGGCTACGAGCAGTACTTC. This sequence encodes CASSLVDRGYEQYF.

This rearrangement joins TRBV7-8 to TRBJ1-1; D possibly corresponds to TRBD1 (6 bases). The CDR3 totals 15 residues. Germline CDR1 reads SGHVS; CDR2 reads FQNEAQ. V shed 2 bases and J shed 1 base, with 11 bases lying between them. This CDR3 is CASSLRGTKNTEAFF. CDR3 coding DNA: TGTGCCAGCAGCTTACGAGGGACAAAGAACACTGAAGCTTTCTTT.

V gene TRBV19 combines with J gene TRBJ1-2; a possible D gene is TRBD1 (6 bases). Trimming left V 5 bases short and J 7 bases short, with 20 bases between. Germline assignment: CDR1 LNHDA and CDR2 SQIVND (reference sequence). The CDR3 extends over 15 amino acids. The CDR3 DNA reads TGTGCCAGTAGTGTCAGACAGGATCCTTCTGCTGGCTACACCTTC. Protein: CASSVRQDPSAGYTF.

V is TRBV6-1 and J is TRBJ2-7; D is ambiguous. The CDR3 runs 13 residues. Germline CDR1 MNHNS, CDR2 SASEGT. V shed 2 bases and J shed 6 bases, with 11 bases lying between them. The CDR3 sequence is CASSEPAGGEQYF. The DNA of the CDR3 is TGTGCCAGCAGTGAACCTGCAGGTGGCGAGCAGTACTTC.

The chain's CDR3 is CASSWGLGRAAGYEQYF. CDR3 nucleotide sequence: TGCGCCAGCAGCTGGGGACTCGGGAGGGCAGCCGGCTACGAGCAGTACTTC. This chain connects TRBV5-1 to TRBJ2-7; 8 bases are a match to TRBD2. Trimming cost V 3 bases and J 3 bases; bases outside gene matches: 14. This CDR3 comprises 17 residues. Germline CDR1 and CDR2: SGHRS and YFSETQ.

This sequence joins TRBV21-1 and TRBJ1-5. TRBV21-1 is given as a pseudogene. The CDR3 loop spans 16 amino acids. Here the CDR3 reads CASSKDGVTSNQPQHF. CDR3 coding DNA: TGTGCCAGCAGCAAAGACGGGGTAACGAGCAATCAGCCCCAGCATTTT.

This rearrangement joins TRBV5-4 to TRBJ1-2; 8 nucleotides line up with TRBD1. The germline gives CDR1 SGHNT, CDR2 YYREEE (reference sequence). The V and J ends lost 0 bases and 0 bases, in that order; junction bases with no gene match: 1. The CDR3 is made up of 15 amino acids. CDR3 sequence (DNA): TGTGCCAGCAGCTTGGGGACAGGGACTAACTATGGCTACACCTTC. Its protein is CASSLGTGTNYGYTF.